Listed below are T cell receptor beta chains from one sample, sequenced in a study of blood T cell repertoires in COVID-19. Sequenced by immunoSEQ multiplex PCR; TCRdb stores in-frame clones only, minus some. Of about 220,000 clones in the sample, about 86% were seen once. Material for sequencing was PBMCs or T cells enriched from blood (not recorded which). These receptors all stem from a woman aged 40-49 years with acute COVID-19. Both conserved end residues are part of each CDR3. D genes are given only for firm matches. Clone size appears in some rows only: once, few, many, or a class for an expanded clone.

clone_size d_call cdr3_length j_call v_call cdr3_nt cdr3_aa
. . 15 TRBJ1-5 TRBV7-9 TGTGCCAGCAGCTTAGAGGGACAAGTCGATCAGCCCCAGCATTTT CASSLEGQVDQPQHF
. . 15 TRBJ1-1 TRBV9 TGTGCCAGCAGCGTAGTGTCGGGGTTGAACACTGAAGCTTTCTTT CASSVVSGLNTEAFF
. . 17 TRBJ2-7 TRBV15 TGTGCCACCAGCAGAGATCGAGGCAGCGGAACTACCTACGAGCAGTACTTC CATSRDRGSGTTYEQYF
few TRBD1 14 TRBJ2-7 TRBV18 TGTGCCAGCTCTTTGGACAGGGTGACCTACGAGCAGTACTTC CASSLDRVTYEQYF
. . 11 TRBJ1-1 TRBV6-5 TGTGCCAGCACAGGGAAAATTTCCGCTTTCTTT CASTGKISAFF
. . 16 TRBJ1-6 TRBV27 TGTGCCAGCAGTTTCCGGGCGGGAACCTATAATTCACCCCTCCACTTT CASSFRAGTYNSPLHF
once . 14 TRBJ1-2 TRBV5-1 TGCGCCAGCAGCTTGGACAGGGCGGACTATGGCTACACCTTC CASSLDRADYGYTF
. . 15 TRBJ2-7 TRBV6-2/TRBV6-3 TGTGCCAGCAGCCTTCCCGAATCATTCGGCTACGAGCAGTACTTC CASSLPESFGYEQYF
few . 15 TRBJ2-3 TRBV27 TGTGCCAGCAGTTTACGCTATTCTAGCACAGATACGCAGTATTTT CASSLRYSSTDTQYF
once TRBD2 17 TRBJ2-1 TRBV27 TGTGCCAGCAGTCCCCTCGGGCTAGCGGGAGTAGATAATGAGCAGTTCTTC CASSPLGLAGVDNEQFF
. TRBD2 16 TRBJ2-1 TRBV7-2 TGTGCCAGCAGCCAAGACGCGGCTAGCGGGAGCGGGGAGCAGTTCTTC CASSQDAASGSGEQFF
. . 15 TRBJ1-6 TRBV6-9 TGTGCCAGCAGTTGGGGAGGATCCAATAATTCACCCCTCCACTTT CASSWGGSNNSPLHF
once TRBD1 17 TRBJ1-6 TRBV27 TGTGCCAGCAGTTTATATAGGGGGCCGGTCGGAAATTCACCCCTCCACTTT CASSLYRGPVGNSPLHF
. TRBD2 15 TRBJ2-1 TRBV19 TGTGCCAGCAGACCCACTAGCGGGATCTACAATGAGCAGTTCTTC CASRPTSGIYNEQFF
. . 14 TRBJ1-1 TRBV4-3 TGCGCCAGCAGCTCACAGGGTGGGGGCACTGAAGCTTTCTTT CASSSQGGGTEAFF
. . 16 TRBJ1-1 TRBV28 TGTGCCAGCAGTTTGGTCGGGAGGGGGGTGAACACTGAAGCTTTCTTT CASSLVGRGVNTEAFF
. . 14 TRBJ1-1 TRBV18 TGTGCCAGCTCCCCCAAGCAGGGCATCACTGAAGCTTTCTTT CASSPKQGITEAFF
. . 13 TRBJ2-1 TRBV7-9 TGTGCCAGCAGCTTCCCAGGCGCCAATGAGCAGTTCTTC CASSFPGANEQFF
. TRBD1 12 TRBJ1-1 TRBV29-1 TGCAGCGTTGGACAGGGGGTCTCTGAAGCTTTCTTT CSVGQGVSEAFF
. TRBD1 12 TRBJ2-1 TRBV7-6 TGTGCCAGCAGCCGGGACAGGGACGAGCAGTTCTTC CASSRDRDEQFF
. . 15 TRBJ2-1 TRBV19 TGTGCCACCGCCGTTTCGCAGGGGATTATGGGTCACCAGTTCTTC CATAVSQGIMGHQFF
. . 15 TRBJ2-1 TRBV5-1 TGCGCCAGCAGCTGGGTTCCGAACAGGAACAATGAGCAGTTCTTC CASSWVPNRNNEQFF
. TRBD2 15 TRBJ2-7 TRBV11-2 TGTGCCAGCAGCTTAGTACTAGCGGGAGCAGGCGAGCAGTACTTC CASSLVLAGAGEQYF
. TRBD1 16 TRBJ1-1 TRBV7-9 TGTGCCAGCAGCTTAGGAGGGACAGGGGGAAAACCTGAAGCTTTCTTT CASSLGGTGGKPEAFF
. . 13 TRBJ1-6 TRBV30 TGTGCCGGTACAGGCGTCTATAATTCACCCCTCCACTTT CAGTGVYNSPLHF
. . 16 TRBJ2-3 TRBV5-1 TGCGCCAGCAGCTTGGCCCGGTCCGCTGGCACAGATACGCAGTATTTT CASSLARSAGTDTQYF
. TRBD1 15 TRBJ1-2 TRBV11-2 TGTGCCAGCAGCCCCGACTCCAGGGGGCGCGGAGGCTACACCTTC CASSPDSRGRGGYTF
. . 14 TRBJ2-7 TRBV2 TGTGCCAGCGGGGGTGGTAGCGGTACCTACGAGCAGTACTTC CASGGGSGTYEQYF
few . 15 TRBJ2-7 TRBV11-2 TGTGCCAGCAGCTTAGGATCAGGGGCGGCCTACGAGCAGTACTTC CASSLGSGAAYEQYF
. . 15 TRBJ1-4 TRBV7-9 TGTGCCAGCAGCTTTACGACAGGAGCAAATGAAAAACTGTTTTTT CASSFTTGANEKLFF
. . 11 TRBJ1-1 TRBV7-2 TGTGCCAGCAGCTTAGAAAAGACAGGATGGTGG CASSLEKTGWW
. TRBD1 13 TRBJ1-2 TRBV11-1 TGTGCCAGCAGCCGGGACAGGCTAAGCGGCTACACCTTC CASSRDRLSGYTF
. TRBD1 15 TRBJ1-3 TRBV2 TGTGCCAGCAGTGAAGTTCAGGGGGCGGCAAACACCATATATTTT CASSEVQGAANTIYF
once TRBD1 16 TRBJ1-5 TRBV7-2 TGTGCCAGCAGCTCTGCCGGGACAGGGGGGGGTCAGCCCCAGCATTTT CASSSAGTGGGQPQHF
once . 13 TRBJ2-7 TRBV30 TGTGCCTGGACCGCCGGACTATTGCCCGAGCAGTACTTC CAWTAGLLPEQYF